This T cell receptor beta chain was documented in a study of T-cell reconstitution after alpha-beta-depleted transplantation in children (dated by TCRdb to 2016 to 2018). Describing the broader study: Using TCR repertoire profiling, the study quantitatively followed how T-cell immune reconstitution unfolded in children after TCRalphabeta/CD19-depleted allogeneic hematopoietic cell transplantation.

This clonotype appeared a few times. Its antigen remains unidentified. No clone much larger than this one lies a single base away; base qualities are absent. The CDR3 starts with the cysteine, ends with the phenylalanine, and has 16 residues. Of the read, only the CDR3 DNA is kept; its 48 bases are in frame from base 1. Based on the germline V gene (reference sequence), the CDR1 and CDR2 sequences are LNHNV and YYDKDF. V loses 0 bases of germline sequence and J loses 5 bases, and the interval between the two ends is 14 bases. The method behind the library was PCR. Instrument on record: Illumina HiSeq 2500. To normalize quantification of the TCRbeta repertoire, the TCR libraries were built with molecular barcoding that relied on unique molecular identifiers. TCRdb applied fastp at Q25 and MiXCR to the public reads, then kept only in-frame beta chains. Rows with one shared CDR3 protein collapse into an entry with the most common genes and DNA. The sample profile shows 490,000 or so distinct CDR3 sequences; around 13% of them were found once. The biggest ten clones account for around 5.6% of the sample.

Recombination joined TRBV15 with TRBJ2-1; the D gene is perhaps TRBD2, from 5 matching bases. This specimen was PBMCs from the stem cell graft donor, taken from the stem cell graft. The receptor comes from a human donor who donated a stem cell graft to a child with combined immunodeficiency. The CDR3 reads CATSREASGSNNEQFF. Here is the DNA: TGTGCCACCAGCAGAGAGGCCAGCGGCTCAAACAATGAGCAGTTCTTC. The full variable domain, with segments outside the CDR3 supplied by the reference TRBV15 and TRBJ2-1 proteins, appears as DAMVIQNPRYQVTQFGKPVTLSCSQTLNHNVMYWYQQKSSQAPKLLFHYYDKDFNNEADTPDNFQSRRPNTSFCFLDIRSPGLGDTAMYLCATSREASGSNNEQFFGPGTRLTVL.